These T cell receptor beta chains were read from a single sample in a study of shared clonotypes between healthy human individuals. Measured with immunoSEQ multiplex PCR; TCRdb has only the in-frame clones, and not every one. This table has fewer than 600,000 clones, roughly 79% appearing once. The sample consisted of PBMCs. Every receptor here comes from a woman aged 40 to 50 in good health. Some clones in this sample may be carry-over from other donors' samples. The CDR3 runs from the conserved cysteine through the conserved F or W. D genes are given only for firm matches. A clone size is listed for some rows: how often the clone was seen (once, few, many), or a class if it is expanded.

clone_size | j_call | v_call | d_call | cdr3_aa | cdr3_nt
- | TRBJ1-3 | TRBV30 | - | CAWGNDRSSGNTIYF | TGTGCCTGGGGAAACGACCGGAGCTCTGGAAACACCATATATTTT
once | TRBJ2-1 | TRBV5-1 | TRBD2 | CASSLSGRPYNEQFF | TGCGCCAGCAGCTTAAGCGGGAGGCCGTACAATGAGCAGTTCTTC
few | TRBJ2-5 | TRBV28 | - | CASSSYRGGAETQYF | TGTGCCAGCAGTTCCTACAGGGGGGGAGCGGAGACCCAGTACTTC
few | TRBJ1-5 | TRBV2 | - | CASSVFSLVWVSGQPQHF | TGTGCCAGCAGTGTTTTTTCGCTGGTTTGGGTATCTGGTCAGCCCCAGCATTTT
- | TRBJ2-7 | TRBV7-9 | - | CASSLSFGEQYF | TGTGCCAGCAGCCTTTCGTTCGGAGAGCAGTACTTC
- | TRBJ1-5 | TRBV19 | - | CASSPQVSNQPQHF | TGTGCCAGTAGTCCCCAAGTGAGCAATCAGCCCCAGCATTTT
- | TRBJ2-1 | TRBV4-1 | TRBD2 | CASSPLGLAGREQFF | TGCGCCAGCAGCCCGCTGGGACTAGCGGGACGGGAGCAGTTCTTC
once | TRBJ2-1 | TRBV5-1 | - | CASSLDRVSAEQFF | TGCGCCAGCAGCTTGGATCGGGTTTCTGCTGAGCAGTTCTTC
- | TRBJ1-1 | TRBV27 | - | CASSPGDPESGTEAFF | TGTGCCAGCAGTCCAGGGGACCCAGAATCGGGCACTGAAGCTTTCTTT
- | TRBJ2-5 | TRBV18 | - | CASSLPGRQETQYF | TGTGCCAGCTCACTGCCGGGACGGCAAGAGACCCAGTACTTC
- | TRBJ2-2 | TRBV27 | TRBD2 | CASTFLAVTGELFF | TGTGCCAGCACCTTCCTAGCGGTCACCGGGGAGCTGTTTTTT
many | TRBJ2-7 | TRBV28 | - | CASSSGVHEQYF | TGTGCCAGCAGCTCAGGGGTCCACGAGCAGTACTTC
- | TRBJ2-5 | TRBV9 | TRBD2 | CASSALGTSKETQYF | TGTGCCAGCAGCGCACTCGGGACTAGTAAGGAGACCCAGTACTTC
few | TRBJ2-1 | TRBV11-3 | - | CASSLGGGPRVKQFF | TGTGCCAGCAGCTTAGGGGGCGGGCCCCGTGTTAAGCAGTTCTTC
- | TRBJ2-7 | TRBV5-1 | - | CASNSAGQSYEQYF | TGCGCCAGCAACTCGGCGGGACAGTCCTACGAGCAGTACTTC
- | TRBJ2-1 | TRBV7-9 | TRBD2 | CASSPPGLAPYNEQFF | TGTGCCAGCAGCCCCCCCGGACTAGCCCCATACAATGAGCAGTTCTTC
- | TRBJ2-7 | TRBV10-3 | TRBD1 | CAISYRDRLYEQYF | TGTGCCATCAGCTATCGGGACAGGCTGTACGAGCAGTACTTC
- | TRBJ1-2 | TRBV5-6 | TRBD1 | CASSYRQGTNYGYTF | TGTGCCAGCAGCTACCGACAGGGAACTAACTATGGCTACACCTTC